One and the same sample provided the 15 T cell receptor beta chains below, sequenced in a study of identical twins (dated by TCRdb to 2016 to 2017). The library came from 5' RACE. The sample was run on an Illumina HiSeq 2000. TCRdb applied fastp at Q25 and MiXCR to the public reads, then kept only in-frame beta chains. Entries are consolidated by CDR3 protein sequence, retaining the most common genes and DNA. The sample table contains more than 1.5 million distinct CDR3 sequences; only one count was recorded for less than 35% of them. Jointly, the top ten make up roughly 0.3% of the sample. Sequenced sample: cord blood. The source of these receptors is a newborn girl in good health.

This clonotype was seen ten or more times. V is TRBV25-1 and J is TRBJ1-2, with a weak D call TRBD1 (6 bases). Between the trimmed V and J ends, which lost 1 base and 2 bases, there was a span of 8 bases. The germline V gene has CDR1 MGHDK and CDR2 SYGVNS. CDR3 length: 14 amino acids. This chain's CDR3 is CASSELGGNYGYTF. The CDR3 DNA reads as TGTGCCAGCAGTGAATTAGGGGGGAACTATGGCTACACCTTC.

This clonotype was found a few times. The gene calls are TRBV20-1 and TRBJ1-5, with unresolved D. The V gene's germline CDR1 is DFQATT and CDR2 SNEGSKA (reference sequence). The CDR3 runs 12 residues. The V end was cut by 4 bases, the J end by 2 bases, with 6 bases between. The CDR3 region is CSATLRNQPQHF. As DNA, the CDR3 is TGCAGTGCTACCCTGCGCAATCAGCCCCAGCATTTT.

A note on this clonotype: A much larger clonotype is one base distant, so this may be a read error. The gene calls are TRBV29-1 and TRBJ2-1; D is perhaps TRBD1 (5 bases). Per germline, CDR1 SQVTM and CDR2 ANQGSEA. The V end lost 4 bases, the J end lost 10 bases, and 20 bases lay between the germline ends. The CDR3 is 14 amino acids. CDR3 region: CSVVGVRSSYEQFF. The CDR3 nucleotides are TGCAGCGTTGTAGGGGTCAGGAGCTCCTACGAGCAGTTCTTC.

As for this clonotype: A much larger clone lies one base from this, so it may be a read error. The chain links TRBV29-1 to TRBJ1-4, with 9 positions matching TRBD1. CDR1 SQVTM and CDR2 ANQGSEA come from the germline V gene. V shed 7 bases, J shed 7 bases, and the junction held 10 bases outside the gene matches. The length of the CDR3 is 14 residues. This CDR3 is CSAKTGTGSEKLFF. In DNA form, the CDR3 reads TGCAGCGCCAAGACCGGGACAGGGAGTGAAAAACTGTTTTTT.

This clonotype has a handful of counts. This rearrangement joins TRBV29-1 to TRBJ2-7; a weak D match, TRBD2 (5 bases). Germline V lookup: CDR1 SQVTM, CDR2 ANQGSEA. Trimming cost V 8 bases and J 5 bases, with 16 bases left between them. The CDR3 covers 12 residues. The CDR3 DNA reads as TGCAGCCCTACCCGGGGTCCCGACGAGCAGTACTTC. Translating gives CSPTRGPDEQYF.

The V and J genes are TRBV28 and TRBJ2-7, with a tentative D call TRBD2 (6 bases). V lost 7 bases and J 5 bases, leaving 12 bases between the germline ends. The germline V gene encodes CDR1 MDHEN and CDR2 SYDVKM. The CDR3 is 12 amino acids. This chain's CDR3 is CASTNPGDEQYF. CDR3 coding DNA: TGTGCCAGCACAAACCCGGGGGACGAGCAGTACTTC.

This chain uses TRBV7-4 with TRBJ2-5, with no clear D. The DNA end lines up better with TRBJ2-7; the J call may be wrong. From germline, CDR1 is SGHVT and CDR2 SQSDAQ. This CDR3 comprises 14 residues. The CDR3 sequence is CASSRYEVGHEQYF. CDR3 sequence (DNA): TGTGCCAGCAGCCGCTACGAGGTTGGACACGAGCAGTACTTC.

The chain carries TRBV5-1 and TRBJ2-2; 8 positions match TRBD1. Germline CDR1 is SGHRS and CDR2 is YFSETQ. J lost 4 bases, V lost 2 bases, and 10 bases had no gene match. The CDR3 is 17 amino acids. CDR3 sequence: CASSLRQGRAFTGELFF. CDR3 in DNA: TGCGCCAGCAGCTTACGACAGGGGAGAGCGTTCACCGGGGAGCTGTTTTTT.

CDR3 nucleotide sequence: TGCAGTGCTAGCCCCCCCGGGGGGGGGGCTACGCAGTATTTT. Translating it yields CSASPPGGGATQYF. The rearrangement uses TRBV20-1 and TRBJ2-3; 8 bases line up with TRBD2. The CDR3 runs 14 residues. Germline V gene lookup returns CDR1 DFQATT and CDR2 SNEGSKA (reference sequence). The V gene end was trimmed by 3 bases and the J gene end by 8 bases; junction bases not matched to a gene: 10.

The chain joins TRBV27 to TRBJ2-1; tentatively, D is TRBD1 (5 bases). The germline V and J ends were trimmed by 1 base and 5 bases, with 9 bases remaining between them. The CDR3 loop spans 14 amino acids. CDR1 MNHEY and CDR2 SMNVEV come from the germline V gene (reference sequence). CDR3 nucleotide sequence: TGTGCCAGCAGTTTATGGGCAGGGCACAATGAGCAGTTCTTC. It is translated as CASSLWAGHNEQFF.

This clonotype was seen more than once but under ten times. The chain links TRBV3-1 to TRBJ2-6; D gene unclear. The CDR3 consists of 15 residues. Germline V lookup: CDR1 LGHDT, CDR2 YNNKEL (reference sequence). Trimming took 1 base from V and 0 from J, leaving 4 bases between them. CDR3 coding DNA: TGTGCCAGCAGCCAAGCCATCTCTGGGGCCAACGTCCTGACTTTC. Translated, it gives CASSQAISGANVLTF.

This clonotype was seen just once. A much larger clone lies one base from this, so it may be a read error. The chain links TRBV7-2 to TRBJ2-3, with D uncertain. Germline CDR1 is SGHTA and CDR2 is FQGNSA. The CDR3 is 13 residues long. V lost 2 bases, J lost 4 bases, and 7 bases lay in between. The CDR3, as DNA: TGTACCAGCAGCTTATTATCCGCAGATACGCAGTATTTT. Translation: CTSSLLSADTQYF.

There are many counts of this clonotype. V is TRBV5-1 and J is TRBJ2-5; D uncertain. Germline lookup yields CDR1 SGHRS and CDR2 YFSETQ. CDR3 length: 13 amino acids. The V gene lost 1 base and the J gene lost 5 bases, with 9 bases spanning the gap. The DNA for the CDR3 is TGCGCCAGCAGCTTGAGACTTAGGGAGACCCAGTACTTC. This translates into CASSLRLRETQYF. The full variable domain, in which reference TRBV5-1 and TRBJ2-5 provide the parts outside the CDR3, is KAGVTQTPRYLIKTRGQQVTLSCSPISGHRSVSWYQQTPGQGLQFLFEYFSETQRNKGNFPGRFSGRQFSNSRSEMNVSTLELGDSALYLCASSLRLRETQYFGPGTRLLVL.

This chain connects TRBV21-1 to TRBJ1-5; the D call of TRBD1 is as the table states it, not checked on the DNA. TRBV21-1 is assigned pseudogene status. This CDR3 has 15 amino acids. The CDR3: CASSKVGGSNQPQHF. CDR3 sequence (DNA): TGTGCCAGCAGCAAAGTTGGGGGAAGCAATCAGCCCCAGCATTTT.

This clonotype appeared a few times. V gene TRBV28 combines with J gene TRBJ2-5; D possibly corresponds to TRBD1 (5 bases). The DNA end favors TRBJ2-7, so the J call may be wrong. This CDR3 has 16 amino acids. Germline CDR1 and CDR2: MDHEN and SYDVKM. The chain's CDR3 is CASSRISTVPLTEQYF. In DNA, the CDR3 is TGTGCCAGCTCAAGGATATCGACAGTTCCTCTTACCGAGCAGTACTTC.